Below are 29 T cell receptor beta chains sequenced from a single sample in a study of blood T cell repertoires in COVID-19. The assay was immunoSEQ multiplex PCR, and TCRdb's table has in-frame clones only and misses some. Among around 400,000 clones listed, around 87% were seen once. The sequencing sample was made of peripheral blood. The receptor source for this set is a woman aged 55-75 years with COVID-19, enrolled during active disease.

The chain couples TRBV3-1 (or the pseudogene TRBV3-2) to TRBJ2-1; TRBD1 matches at 7 bases. CDR3 length equals 15 residues. V dropped 1 base and J dropped 3; count of bases not matched to a gene: 3. Germline CDR1 LGHDT, CDR2 YNNKEL (reference sequence). DNA for the CDR3: TGTGCCAGCAGCCAAGGACAGGGAAACTACAATGAGCAGTTCTTC. Its protein product is CASSQGQGNYNEQFF.

V and J are TRBV6-6 and TRBJ2-3; 8 positions agree with TRBD2. Trimming took 6 bases from V and 6 from J; bases not matched to a gene: 8. CDR1 MNHNY and CDR2 SVGAGI come from the germline V gene (reference sequence). The CDR3 covers 14 residues. The CDR3 loop reads CASSPGGYGDTQYF. CDR3 sequence (DNA): TGTGCCAGCAGCCCGGGGGGGTACGGGGATACGCAGTATTTT.

This clone was seen a handful of times. The chain recombines TRBV29-1 with TRBJ1-3; D is perhaps TRBD1 (5 bases). Germline-derived CDR1 and CDR2 are SQVTM and ANQGSEA. The V end lost 6 bases, the J end lost 0 bases, and 9 bases lay between the germline ends. This CDR3 is built from 13 residues. For the CDR3, the DNA is TGCAGCGTAAAAACAGGCTCTGGAAACACCATATATTTT. Its protein product is CSVKTGSGNTIYF.

This clone has at least ten counts. The J gene is TRBJ2-7, the V gene TRBV21-1; no check of the table's D call, TRBD1, against the DNA was made. TRBV21-1 is designated a pseudogene. The CDR3 runs to 12 residues. In nucleotides, the CDR3 is TGTGCCAACCGGGACAGTGCCTACGAGCAGTACTTC. Amino acid sequence: CANRDSAYEQYF.

This clone was observed a handful of times. The CDR3 DNA sequence: TGCGCCAGCACCGGACAGGCGGGAAACACCATATATTTT. The encoded protein is CASTGQAGNTIYF. The chain has TRBV23-1 and TRBJ1-3; 7 positions agree with TRBD1. TRBV23-1 falls under the ORF class, with uncertain function. The CDR3 extends over 13 amino acids. V lost 7 bases, J lost 4 bases, and 4 bases stayed unmatched.

With regard to this clone: This same CDR3 is encoded by further DNA sequences in the sample. The rearrangement joins TRBV5-8 to TRBJ2-2, with a weak D call TRBD1 (6 bases). The V end was cut by 0 bases, the J end by 0 bases, with 6 bases between. The CDR3 is made up of 15 amino acids. CDR1 is SGHTS, CDR2 YDEGEE, per germline. CDR3 DNA: TGTGCCAGCAGCTTGGGGACAGCGAACACCGGGGAGCTGTTTTTT. Translated, it gives CASSLGTANTGELFF. Full variable domain (remainder filled in from reference TRBV5-8 and TRBJ2-2): EAGVTQSPTHLIKTRGQQATLRCSPISGHTSVYWYQQALGLGLQFLLWYDEGEERNRGNFPPRFSGRQFPNYSSELNVNALELEDSALYLCASSLGTANTGELFFGEGSRLTVL.

On this clone: The sample has other DNA sequences that encode this CDR3 too. The chain couples TRBV19 to TRBJ1-1, with 7 bases lining up with TRBD1. With 6 bases clipped from V and 1 base from J, the junction kept 5 bases outside the gene matches. Germline values: CDR1 LNHDA, CDR2 SQIVND (reference sequence). This CDR3 region has 14 residues. This chain's CDR3 is CASSRQGSNTEAFF. DNA for the CDR3: TGTGCCAGTAGCCGACAGGGCTCGAACACTGAAGCTTTCTTT.

The gene calls are TRBV5-4 and TRBJ2-5, with D tentatively TRBD2 (5 bases). Germline CDR1 is SGHNT and CDR2 is YYREEE (reference sequence). The ends were cut back, 0 bases at V and 4 bases at J, with 10 bases in the middle. There are 14 residues in the CDR3. The CDR3 spells CASSLVGGGETQYF. DNA for the CDR3: TGTGCCAGCAGCTTGGTCGGCGGAGGAGAGACCCAGTACTTC. Full variable domain (missing parts from reference TRBV5-4 and TRBJ2-5): ETGVTQSPTHLIKTRGQQVTLRCSSQSGHNTVSWYQQALGQGPQFIFQYYREEENGRGNFPPRFSGLQFPNYSSELNVNALELDDSALYLCASSLVGGGETQYFGPGTRLLVL.

This clone was seen at least ten times. The chain joins TRBV5-1 to TRBJ2-2, with TRBD1 identical over 9 bases. The germline V gene has CDR1 SGHRS and CDR2 YFSETQ. The V segment lost 3 bases and the J segment 7 bases; nucleotides outside the gene matches: 1. The CDR3 extends over 13 amino acids. Written as DNA, the CDR3 is TGCGCCAGCAGCTGGACAGGGGACGGGGAGCTGTTTTTT. Translation gives CASSWTGDGELFF.

This clone appeared once. The V gene is TRBV28, the J gene TRBJ1-5, with D tentatively TRBD1 (5 bases). Trimming took off 6 bases at V and 7 bases at J, with 13 bases between the two ends. The CDR3 consists of 13 residues. Germline V CDR1 and CDR2: MDHEN, SYDVKM. The CDR3 here is CASRGTFGQPQHF. CDR3 DNA sequence: TGTGCCAGCAGAGGGACTTTCGGGCAGCCCCAGCATTTT.

The chain combines TRBV7-9 with TRBJ1-4, with TRBD1 identical over 9 bases. The CDR3 length is 15 residues. Losses at the gene ends were 6 bases for V and 8 bases for J; bases not matched to a gene: 10. CDR1 and CDR2 (germline): SEHNR, FQNEAQ (reference sequence). This CDR3 reads CASSGRGQGSEKLFF. The CDR3 region has the DNA TGTGCCAGCAGTGGAAGGGGACAGGGAAGCGAAAAACTGTTTTTT.

The chain links TRBV2 to TRBJ1-1; D remains unclear. This CDR3 has 16 amino acids. Germline assignment: CDR1 SNHLY and CDR2 FYNNEI. Deletions cut 1 base from V and 0 bases from J, with 12 bases between. CDR3 sequence: CASSEDSFLLNTEAFF. The CDR3 coding sequence is TGTGCCAGCAGTGAAGACAGCTTCCTATTGAACACTGAAGCTTTCTTT.

The chain uses TRBV19 and TRBJ2-2; 7 positions match TRBD1. Germline trimming cut 6 bases from V and 0 bases from J; bases unmatched to any gene: 4. Germline-derived CDR1 and CDR2 are LNHDA and SQIVND (reference sequence). This CDR3 spans 15 amino acids. CDR3 in amino acids: CASSQQGSNTGELFF. The CDR3 DNA is TGTGCCAGTAGCCAACAGGGGTCGAACACCGGGGAGCTGTTTTTT.

The count of this clone is one. V gene TRBV3-1 (or the pseudogene TRBV3-2) combines with J gene TRBJ2-2, with a possible D match to TRBD1 (6 bases). CDR1 and CDR2 (germline): LGHDT, YNNKEL (reference sequence). This CDR3 is 17 amino acids long. The germline V and J ends were trimmed by 1 base and 10 bases, with 22 bases remaining between them. The CDR3 nucleotides are TGTGCCAGCAGCCAAGGGTCAGGGACACGGCGGGTGGCGGAGCTGTTTTTT. Amino acid sequence: CASSQGSGTRRVAELFF.

The CDR3 coding sequence is TGTGCCAGCAGAATTAGCGGGGGGGTTTCCGGGGAGCTGTTTTTT. This encodes CASRISGGVSGELFF. The chain couples TRBV2 to TRBJ2-2, with 11 bases matching TRBD2. Germline lookup yields CDR1 SNHLY and CDR2 FYNNEI. The CDR3 spans 15 residues. The trim removed 6 bases at V and 6 bases at J, leaving 6 bases unmatched.

The chain couples TRBV7-3 to TRBJ2-5; tentative D call: TRBD2 (6 bases). The CDR3 is made up of 14 amino acids. The V and J ends lost 3 bases and 5 bases respectively, with 13 bases between them. Germline assignment: CDR1 SGHTA and CDR2 FQGTGA. CDR3 residues: CASSFGTGEETQYF. The DNA of the CDR3 is TGTGCCAGCAGCTTCGGGACTGGTGAGGAGACCCAGTACTTC. Drawing the rest from reference TRBV7-3 and TRBJ2-5, the complete variable domain is GAGVSQTPSNKVTEKGKYVELRCDPISGHTALYWYRQSLGQGPEFLIYFQGTGAADDSGLPNDRFFAVRPEGSVSTLKIQRTERGDSAVYLCASSFGTGEETQYFGPGTRLLVL.

The gene calls are TRBV18 and TRBJ1-5; D is unclear. From germline, CDR1 is KGHSH and CDR2 LQKENI. V lost 6 bases and J 3 bases, leaving 15 bases between the germline ends. CDR3 length: 15 residues. The chain's CDR3 is CASSPSPGNNQPQHF. CDR3 bases: TGTGCCAGCTCCCCAAGTCCGGGTAACAATCAGCCCCAGCATTTT.

This CDR3 reads CASSLDSVTEAFF. The CDR3 DNA reads TGCGCCAGCAGCCTTGACAGCGTCACTGAAGCTTTCTTT. V and J are TRBV5-1 and TRBJ1-1; weak D call: TRBD1 (5 bases). Trimming pared 4 bases from V and 4 bases from J, leaving 11 bases between. CDR1 SGHRS and CDR2 YFSETQ come from the germline V gene. This CDR3 has 13 amino acids.

The chain carries TRBV5-1 and TRBJ1-6, with D possibly being TRBD1 (5 bases). Looked up from germline, CDR1 is SGHRS and CDR2 is YFSETQ. The ends were cut back, 0 bases at V and 11 bases at J, with 12 bases in the middle. The CDR3 contains 14 residues. The CDR3 region is CASSLGLKGTPLHF. The DNA for the CDR3 is TGCGCCAGCAGCTTGGGGCTAAAGGGGACACCCCTCCACTTT.

CDR3 protein: CASRRGRGLDYGYTF. CDR3 nucleotides: TGTGCCAGCAGGAGGGGCAGGGGGCTAGACTATGGCTACACCTTC. The chain links TRBV6-5 to TRBJ1-2, with 8 bases identical to TRBD1. The germline V gene has CDR1 MNHEY and CDR2 SVGAGI. The CDR3 extends over 15 amino acids. The V gene end was trimmed by 6 bases and the J gene end by 3 bases; junction bases not matched to a gene: 9.

The chain combines TRBV4-2 with TRBJ2-3; 11 bases fit TRBD1. Germline V gene lookup returns CDR1 LGHNA and CDR2 YNFKEQ. With 1 base clipped from V and 2 bases from J, the junction kept 8 bases outside the gene matches. CDR3 length equals 18 residues. The CDR3 loop is CASSQVLGQGGYTDTQYF. In nucleotides, the CDR3 is TGTGCCAGCAGCCAAGTCTTGGGACAGGGGGGTTACACAGATACGCAGTATTTT.

The chain recombines TRBV11-2 with TRBJ1-2, with a weak D call TRBD1 (5 bases). The CDR3 is made up of 13 amino acids. Germline CDR1 SGHAT, CDR2 FQNNGV. Between the trimmed V and J ends, which lost 3 bases and 8 bases, there was a span of 13 bases. This CDR3 reads CASSFSDSQGYTF. The CDR3 bases are TGTGCCAGCAGCTTCTCAGACAGTCAAGGCTACACCTTC.

This chain uses TRBV7-2 with TRBJ1-5; a possible D gene is TRBD1 (6 bases). Germline CDR1 and CDR2: SGHTA and FQGNSA. With 5 bases removed from V and 5 bases from J, the gap between germline ends came to 16 bases. This CDR3 contains 15 residues. This CDR3 reads CASSGYTGSYQPQHF. In nucleotides, the CDR3 is TGTGCCAGCAGCGGATATACAGGGAGCTATCAGCCCCAGCATTTT.

Here the CDR3 DNA reads TGTGCCAGCAGTGAATTGGTAGGGGTAGTGTCACCCCTCCACTTT. It codes for CASSELVGVVSPLHF. J is TRBJ1-6 and V is TRBV6-1; the D gene is possibly TRBD1 (5 bases). Germline V gene sequence: CDR1 MNHNS, CDR2 SASEGT. This CDR3 is built from 15 residues. The V end was cut by 2 bases, the J end by 10 bases, with 15 bases between.

The chain joins TRBV5-1 to TRBJ1-4; 7 bases are shared with TRBD1. Looked up from germline, CDR1 is SGHRS and CDR2 is YFSETQ. V shed 1 base and J 4 bases; nucleotides not matched to a gene: 4. The CDR3 loop spans 15 amino acids. The DNA for the CDR3 is TGCGCCAGCAGCTTGAGGGGGCCGGGTAATGAAAAACTGTTTTTT. Its protein product is CASSLRGPGNEKLFF.

This chain uses TRBV11-3 with TRBJ2-1; 7 positions match TRBD2. V dropped 4 bases and J dropped 6; count of bases not matched to a gene: 0. CDR1 and CDR2 (germline): SGHNT, YENEEA. This CDR3 spans 12 amino acids. CDR3 nucleotide sequence: TGTGCCAGCAGCTGGGGGGGCAATGAGCAGTTCTTC. Translating it yields CASSWGGNEQFF.

The rearrangement uses TRBV11-1 and TRBJ2-3; D ambiguous. V gave up 3 bases and J gave up 3 bases, with 10 bases separating them. CDR1 SGHAT and CDR2 FQDESV come from the germline V gene (reference sequence). The CDR3 extends over 14 amino acids. The CDR3, as DNA: TGTGCCAGCAGCTTGGCTACGACAACAGATACGCAGTATTTT. Its translation is CASSLATTTDTQYF. The whole variable domain, filled in from reference TRBV11-1 and TRBJ2-3, reads EAEVAQSPRYKITEKSQAVAFWCDPISGHATLYWYRQILGQGPELLVQFQDESVVDDSQLPKDRFSAERLKGVDSTLKIQPAELGDSAMYLCASSLATTTDTQYFGPGTRLTVL.

This clone was observed a single time. J is TRBJ2-5 and V is TRBV3-1 (or the pseudogene TRBV3-2), with D perhaps TRBD2 (6 bases). V was trimmed by 1 base and J by 7 bases, leaving 16 bases between them. The V gene's germline CDR1 is LGHDT and CDR2 YNNKEL (reference sequence). This CDR3 spans 15 amino acids. The CDR3 coding sequence is TGTGCCAGCAGCCAAGCAACGGAGGGCTCTGGGACCCAGTACTTC. Its protein is CASSQATEGSGTQYF.

The rearrangement uses TRBV5-4 and TRBJ1-4; 7 nucleotides match TRBD1. The germline CDR1 and CDR2 sequences are SGHNT and YYREEE (reference sequence). The CDR3 consists of 16 residues. J gave up 0 bases and V 4 bases, and 6 bases lay outside the gene matches. The CDR3 here is CASSPGTDPTNEKLFF. The CDR3 coding sequence is TGTGCCAGCAGCCCGGGGACAGACCCAACTAATGAAAAACTGTTTTTT.